This T cell receptor (beta chain) originates from a study of CD8+ T cells in alopecia areata. Extraction of RNA preceded its reverse transcription into cDNA, which served as the sequencing template. TCRdb's table, derived via immunoSEQ multiplex PCR, lists solely in-frame clones and lacks some. The table has 55,000 to 65,000 clones, 40% to 50% seen once. CDR3 size: 10 residues. The germline V and J ends were trimmed by 6 bases and 4 bases, with 2 bases remaining between them. The study, taken as a whole, reports: More clonal than normal scalp was lesional scalp, particularly alopecia totalis/universalis.

This clone was observed a handful of times. Antigen: not known. Specimen: NKG2D-low CD8+ T cells sorted from blood. This TCR was recovered from a human donor with alopecia areata. This chain connects TRBV23-1 to TRBJ2-3; D not certain. TRBV23-1 belongs to the ORF category, with a function that is uncertain. The CDR3 here is CASRSDTQYF. The DNA for the CDR3 is TGCGCCAGCAGATCAGATACGCAGTATTTT.